The T cell receptor (beta chain) under discussion was sequenced for a study of response to subunit inactivated influenza vaccine (dated by TCRdb to between 2017 and 2018). Background for the entire study: The study used deep quantitative T cell receptor repertoire profiling to track responses to a trivalent subunit inactivated influenza vaccine. What the study reported, not specific to this receptor: According to the authors, only a limited number of new T cells may be recruited by each seasonal influenza vaccination.

A remark on this clonotype: What antigen it recognizes has not been identified. No base qualities exist here, and no much larger clone lies one base off it.

Library creation used RT-PCR. Sequencing instrument: Illumina HiSeq 2500. TCRdb's own reprocessing of the public reads used fastp at Q25 and MiXCR and kept productive beta chains. Rows with a matching CDR3 protein are joined into one entry that keeps the most common DNA and genes. In all, the sample holds 500,000 to 600,000 distinct CDR3 sequences, and over 9% of those were seen once. The ten largest clones represent around 10% of the sample. The CDR3 starts with the cysteine, ends with the phenylalanine, and has 14 residues. Of the read, only the CDR3 DNA is kept; its 42 bases are in frame from base 1. Cut back by 6 bases and 1 base, the V and J ends lie 12 bases apart. As encoded in the germline V gene, CDR1 is MDHEN while CDR2 is SYDVKM. These same data were also listed under a study on T cells expressing NK-cell markers. As the second publication notes: 5'RACE template switching, by which a universal primer site and unique molecular identifiers were added, was used to make TCR beta cDNA libraries. Three sorted T-cell subsets (CD3+CD56+NKG2C+, CD3+CD56+NKG2C- and CD3+CD56-NKG2C+) from roughly eight donors had their TCR beta-chain repertoires profiled. Among the eight sequenced donors, only one was HCMV-seronegative, while the other seven were HCMV-seropositive. To restrict sorting to alphabetaTCR-expressing T cells, an anti-gammadeltaTCR antibody was added in several experiments. For five or six donors, the dominant CD3+CD56+NKG2C+ clonotypes were among the top 10 CD8+ clonotypes and accounted for roughly 1.0-8% of CD8+ T cells. Those dominant clonotypes were again the most abundant among CD3+CD56-NKG2C+ cells in several donors, at about 25-60.1%. It remained unclear whether the expanded NKG2C-expressing T cell clones were specific for HCMV antigens. Randomly selected healthy volunteers, three men and five women, were used as the eight sequenced donors. A commercial ELISA kit detecting HCMV-specific IgG in serum was used to determine HCMV serostatus. Peripheral blood mononuclear cells were isolated from blood by Ficoll density gradient centrifugation. For 5 or 6 donors, unsorted PBMC were also used to sequence bulk peripheral blood T-cell repertoires. Synthesis of cDNA was primed from the TCR beta constant segment and was followed by two consecutive PCR amplification steps. The libraries were sequenced on Illumina HiSeq 2000/2500, MiSeq or NextSeq, producing 2 x 150 bp reads. MIGEC was used to demultiplex reads and group the reads by UMI, and MiTCR was used to assemble and quantify clonotypes. To exclude erroneous sequences, any TCR cDNA sequence not supported by at least two reads was discarded. The tcR package was used for downstream repertoire analysis, and clonotypes were matched between fractions using CDR3 nucleotide sequence together with V segment. VDJmatch was used to annotate antigen specificity against VDJdb, with one amino acid substitution in CDR3 allowed.

This clonotype originated in a man aged 50-60 years who received an inactivated influenza vaccine. Donor details come from another sample of the same person, matched by shared clones. The sequence links TRBV28 to TRBJ2-5; TRBD2 might be the D gene, on 6 matching bases. The source was PBMCs from blood, collected on the day of vaccination. For the CDR3, the sequence is CASSPRDFQETQYF. The nucleotide sequence reads as follows: TGTGCCAGCAGCCCCCGGGACTTCCAAGAGACCCAGTACTTC.